Shown below are 13 T cell receptor beta chains from a single sample sequenced in a study of T cell changes during pregnancy in multiple sclerosis. The table came from immunoSEQ multiplex PCR; TCRdb's copy has only in-frame clones and leaves some out. The sample lists tens of thousands of clones, roughly 93% occurring once. This specimen was CD8+ T cells from peripheral blood mononuclear cells, taken after pregnancy. The receptors were sampled from a female donor with multiple sclerosis, enrolled in a pregnancy study.

The sample holds a few counts of this clone. The gene calls are TRBV29-1 and TRBJ1-1; tentatively, D is TRBD1 (5 bases). With 3 bases removed from V and 4 bases from J, the gap between germline ends came to 15 bases. Germline CDR1 reads SQVTM; CDR2 reads ANQGSEA. This CDR3 spans 14 amino acids. CDR3: CSVDLPFRGTEAFF. Here the CDR3 DNA reads TGCAGCGTTGACCTCCCCTTTAGGGGCACTGAAGCTTTCTTT.

This rearrangement joins TRBV7-9 to TRBJ2-3; 11 positions agree with TRBD2. The ends lost 2 bases at V and 3 bases at J; junction bases unmatched: 4. Germline CDR1 is SEHNR and CDR2 is FQNEAQ (reference sequence). CDR3 length equals 16 residues. CDR3 nucleotides: TGTGCCAGCAGCTTAACTAGCGGGGGTCCAACAGATACGCAGTATTTT. Translated, it gives CASSLTSGGPTDTQYF.

The chain employs TRBV15 and TRBJ2-3, with D uncertain. Germline assignment: CDR1 LNHNV and CDR2 YYDKDF (reference sequence). The CDR3 loop spans 11 amino acids. V was clipped by 5 bases and J by 6 bases, with 6 bases between them. As DNA, the CDR3 is TGTGCCACCAGCTTCGGGGATACGCAGTATTTT. It translates to CATSFGDTQYF.

The chain carries TRBV6-5 and TRBJ1-2; the match to TRBD1 covers 12 bases. In germline, CDR1 is MNHEY, CDR2 SVGAGI. The CDR3 is made up of 16 amino acids. With V trimmed by 2 bases and J by 6 bases, 7 bases remained unmatched. Written as DNA, the CDR3 is TGTGCCAGCAGTTACGATTCGGGACAGGGGGCGGATGGCTACACCTTC. The encoded protein is CASSYDSGQGADGYTF.

The rearrangement links TRBV6-1 to TRBJ1-2; D gene uncertain. The CDR3 runs to 16 residues. V lost 0 bases, J lost 0 bases, and 11 bases lay in between. CDR1 is MNHNS, CDR2 SASEGT, per germline. As DNA, the CDR3 is TGTGCCAGCAGTGAAGCACGGGCGGGCTCTAACTATGGCTACACCTTC. It encodes CASSEARAGSNYGYTF.

CDR3 loop: CAISEPQGSLNTGELFF. The CDR3 DNA reads TGTGCCATCAGTGAGCCCCAGGGCAGCCTGAACACCGGGGAGCTGTTTTTT. This rearrangement joins TRBV10-3 to TRBJ2-2, with TRBD1 as a possible D gene (5 bases). Germline V gene sequence: CDR1 ENHRY, CDR2 SYGVKD. V was pared by 2 bases and J by 1 base, with 14 bases between. The CDR3 has 17 amino acids.

The gene calls are TRBV23-1 and TRBJ2-7; the match to TRBD2 covers 13 bases. TRBV23-1 is flagged as an ORF with uncertain function. The trim removed 5 bases at V and 6 bases at J, leaving 7 bases unmatched. The CDR3 loop spans 15 amino acids. The CDR3 loop reads CASSNGLAGVCEQYF. As DNA, the CDR3 is TGCGCCAGCAGTAATGGACTAGCGGGAGTCTGCGAGCAGTACTTC.

This clone was observed once. The J gene is TRBJ1-1, the V gene TRBV6-5; TRBD1 aligns across 9 bases. With 6 bases clipped from V and 0 bases from J, the junction kept 2 bases outside the gene matches. CDR3 size: 14 residues. Germline lookup yields CDR1 MNHEY and CDR2 SVGAGI. The chain's CDR3 is CASRGQGLNTEAFF. CDR3 nucleotide sequence: TGTGCCAGCAGAGGACAGGGGCTGAACACTGAAGCTTTCTTT.

This chain connects TRBV7-9 to TRBJ2-2; D not resolved. The CDR3 loop spans 13 amino acids. The V and J ends lost 4 bases and 1 base respectively, with 4 bases between them. Germline V CDR1 and CDR2: SEHNR, FQNEAQ (reference sequence). The CDR3 DNA follows: TGTGCCAGCAGCTCAGGGAACACCGGGGAGCTGTTTTTT. It codes for CASSSGNTGELFF. Complete variable domain (other parts from reference TRBV7-9 and TRBJ2-2): DTGVSQNPRHKITKRGQNVTFRCDPISEHNRLYWYRQTLGQGPEFLTYFQNEAQLEKSRLLSDRFSAERPKGSFSTLEIQRTEQGDSAMYLCASSSGNTGELFFGEGSRLTVL.

The chain joins TRBV6-1 to TRBJ1-1, with TRBD1 matching over 12 bases. V trimming: 4 bases; J trimming: 3 bases; junction bases outside the gene matches: 6. Per the germline V gene, CDR1 is MNHNS and CDR2 is SASEGT. The CDR3 loop spans 16 amino acids. The CDR3 DNA reads as TGTGCCAGCAGTGGGGGACAGGGGGCAATTGACACTGAAGCTTTCTTT. Translating gives CASSGGQGAIDTEAFF.

The chain carries TRBV9 and TRBJ2-5, with a tentative D call TRBD1 (6 bases). Looked up from germline, CDR1 is SGDLS and CDR2 is YYNGEE. CDR3 length: 14 amino acids. The V gene lost 2 bases and the J gene lost 2 bases, with 10 bases spanning the gap. CDR3 sequence (DNA): TGTGCCAGCAGCGTCCAGGGGATACAAGAGACCCAGTACTTC. It is translated as CASSVQGIQETQYF.

This sequence joins TRBV19 and TRBJ1-1; tentatively, D is TRBD1 (5 bases). The germline gives CDR1 LNHDA, CDR2 SQIVND (reference sequence). This CDR3 contains 13 residues. V lost 5 bases and J 5 bases, leaving 12 bases between the germline ends. CDR3 residues: CASSSGLGTEAFF. CDR3 nucleotide sequence: TGTGCCAGTAGTTCAGGGTTAGGGACTGAAGCTTTCTTT.

The chain combines TRBV5-4 with TRBJ1-2; 8 bases agree with TRBD1. With V trimmed by 4 bases and J by 4 bases, 6 bases remained unmatched. The germline CDR1 and CDR2 sequences are SGHNT and YYREEE (reference sequence). The CDR3 sequence is 14 residues long. This CDR3 is CASSGWQGAYGYTF. CDR3 DNA sequence: TGTGCCAGCAGCGGGTGGCAGGGGGCCTATGGCTACACCTTC.